This TCR beta chain was retrieved from a study of blood T cell repertoires in COVID-19. Enrolled during active infection, Seattle patients were then followed longitudinally. In the authors' workflow: The authors estimated nucleated cell counts from reference gene primer amplification. The protocol was immunoSEQ multiplex PCR, while the TCRdb copy is restricted to in-frame clones and leaves out a portion. That table supplies the V and J calls and clone size; D and trimming were determined from the DNA. This table holds roughly 300,000 clones, approximately 92% found once. Germline lookup yields CDR1 SQVTM and CDR2 ANQGSEA. V lost 0 bases and J lost 4; bases outside the gene matches: 2. This CDR3 has 15 residues. This clone has only one observation.

Sequences were obtained from peripheral blood. The rearrangement uses TRBV29-1 and TRBJ2-3; TRBD2 aligns across 12 bases. This receptor was taken from a woman aged 30 to 39 with COVID-19, enrolled during active disease. CDR3 in amino acids: CSVEELAGGPDTQYF. Here the CDR3 DNA reads TGCAGCGTTGAAGAACTAGCGGGAGGCCCAGATACGCAGTATTTT.